The 13 T cell receptor beta chains below come from one sample, sequenced in a study of cytomegalovirus exposure and HLA in healthy donors. Researchers ran the PCR with 60 Vbeta and 13 Jbeta primers. Clones were sequenced by immunoSEQ multiplex PCR, and TCRdb holds only the in-frame ones, with some missing. The repertoire table contains tens of thousands of clones. Sequenced: PBMCs. All receptors derive from a male donor in good health and CMV-seronegative.

V gene TRBV30 combines with J gene TRBJ2-7; TRBD2 matches at 8 bases. The germline CDR1 and CDR2 sequences are GTSNPN and SVGIG (reference sequence). Unmatched junction bases numbered 7, after V lost 3 bases and J lost 3 bases. This CDR3 region has 14 residues. The CDR3 nucleotides are TGTGCCTGGAGGTCAGCGGGGGCAGGCTACGAGCAGTACTTC. Amino acid sequence: CAWRSAGAGYEQYF.

The genes are TRBV6-6 and TRBJ2-1, with TRBD2 identical over 10 bases. The CDR3 spans 14 residues. Germline CDR1 is MNHNY and CDR2 is SVGAGI (reference sequence). V was pared by 8 bases and J by 7 bases, with 8 bases of the junction left unmatched. CDR3 residues: CASGLAGASNEQFF. The CDR3 nucleotides are TGTGCCAGCGGGCTAGCGGGAGCTTCAAATGAGCAGTTCTTC.

The chain combines TRBV28 with TRBJ2-5; TRBD1 might be the D (6 bases). The V gene's germline CDR1 is MDHEN and CDR2 SYDVKM. The CDR3 runs to 15 residues. V dropped 3 bases and J dropped 1 base, with 12 bases sitting between them. CDR3 protein: CASSFRDTIQETQYF. Here the CDR3 DNA reads TGTGCCAGCAGTTTCCGGGACACTATCCAAGAGACCCAGTACTTC.

The chain carries TRBV30 and TRBJ2-7; 11 bases align to TRBD2. Germline V gene sequence: CDR1 GTSNPN, CDR2 SVGIG (reference sequence). V lost 1 base and J lost 4; bases outside the gene matches: 3. There are 14 residues in the CDR3. CDR3 protein: CAWSGTSGSYEQYF. The CDR3 DNA reads as TGTGCCTGGAGTGGCACTAGCGGGAGTTACGAGCAGTACTTC. Complete variable domain (other parts from reference TRBV30 and TRBJ2-7): SQTIHQWPATLVQPVGSPLSLECTVEGTSNPNLYWYRQAAGRGLQLLFYSVGIGQISSEVPQNLSASRPQDRQFILSSKKLLLSDSGFYLCAWSGTSGSYEQYFGPGTRLTVT.

The J gene is TRBJ2-1, the V gene TRBV5-1, with a possible D match to TRBD2 (6 bases). Trimming took 0 bases from V and 5 from J, leaving 12 bases between them. The CDR3 contains 15 residues. Germline CDR1 is SGHRS and CDR2 is YFSETQ. CDR3 in DNA: TGCGCCAGCAGCTTGGTCCTAGCGAGGGACAATGAGCAGTTCTTC. Translating it yields CASSLVLARDNEQFF.

This chain connects TRBV9 to TRBJ1-3, with TRBD1 as a possible D gene (5 bases). CDR3 size: 16 residues. Germline assignment: CDR1 SGDLS and CDR2 YYNGEE. Trimming took off 1 base at V and 0 bases at J, with 11 bases between the two ends. The chain's CDR3 is CASSVTPGGSGNTIYF. As DNA, the CDR3 is TGTGCCAGCAGCGTAACCCCGGGGGGCTCTGGAAACACCATATATTTT.

The chain combines TRBV7-9 with TRBJ2-2; 7 bases are a match to TRBD1. This CDR3 has 16 amino acids. Germline assignment: CDR1 SEHNR and CDR2 FQNEAQ (reference sequence). Trimming took 5 bases from V and 1 from J; bases not matched to a gene: 7. CDR3 sequence: CASSVQGVENTGELFF. In DNA, the CDR3 is TGTGCCAGCAGCGTCCAGGGGGTGGAGAACACCGGGGAGCTGTTTTTT.

The CDR3: CASSIAVGANVLTF. CDR3 bases: TGTGCCAGTAGTATTGCGGTAGGGGCCAACGTCCTGACTTTC. This chain connects TRBV19 to TRBJ2-6; D unclear. V was clipped by 3 bases and J by 4 bases, with 7 bases between them. This CDR3 is built from 14 residues. Germline loops: CDR1 LNHDA, CDR2 SQIVND (reference sequence).

CDR3 bases: TGTGCCAGTAGTGGACAGTATGAAAAACTGTTTTTT. Translation gives CASSGQYEKLFF. This chain connects TRBV19 to TRBJ1-4, with a possible D match to TRBD1 (6 bases). This CDR3 is built from 12 residues. Germline V gene sequence: CDR1 LNHDA, CDR2 SQIVND (reference sequence). V lost 5 bases and J 6 bases, leaving 7 bases between the germline ends.

The chain couples TRBV18 to TRBJ2-7, with 9 bases matching TRBD2. Trimming cost V 2 bases and J 5 bases; bases outside gene matches: 10. Germline lookup yields CDR1 KGHSH and CDR2 LQKENI. The CDR3 runs to 16 residues. The CDR3 DNA reads TGTGCCAGCTCACCAATCAGCGGGGGGAGGATACACGAGCAGTACTTC. Protein sequence: CASSPISGGRIHEQYF.

The chain recombines TRBV7-2 with TRBJ2-1, with 7 bases that match TRBD2. CDR1 and CDR2 from the germline V gene are SGHTA and FQGNSA. The trim removed 0 bases at V and 0 bases at J, leaving 2 bases unmatched. The CDR3 has 16 amino acids. For the CDR3, the DNA is TGTGCCAGCAGCTTAGCGCTAGCGGCCTCCTACAATGAGCAGTTCTTC. Translation: CASSLALAASYNEQFF.

The chain recombines TRBV5-8 with TRBJ2-7, with 9 positions matching TRBD1. V was pared by 6 bases and J by 4 bases, with 11 bases of the junction left unmatched. In germline, CDR1 is SGHTS, CDR2 YDEGEE. The CDR3 covers 15 residues. The CDR3 nucleotides read TGTGCCAGCACCCCCTGGGGGACAGGGAGTTACGAGCAGTACTTC. The encoded protein is CASTPWGTGSYEQYF.

The J gene is TRBJ1-2, the V gene TRBV28, with D uncertain. V was cut by 4 bases and J by 1 base, with 4 bases left in between. The V gene's germline CDR1 is MDHEN and CDR2 SYDVKM. This CDR3 is built from 12 residues. In nucleotides, the CDR3 is TGTGCCAGCAGTTCGGGTAACTATGGCTACACCTTC. Translation: CASSSGNYGYTF.